This TCR beta chain comes out of a study of T-cell memory formation after mild COVID-19. Unmatched junction bases numbered 8, after V lost 4 bases and J lost 7 bases. The CDR3 is 14 amino acids. CDR1 and CDR2 (germline): SGHRS, YFSETQ. This clonotype was detected a few times. Its target is not known. Researchers used 5'RACE with constant-segment primers to make TCR alpha and TCR beta cDNA libraries that carry sample barcodes and UMIs. TCRdb re-called the 5' RACE reads through MiXCR, storing one row per CDR3 protein. The data contain 200,000 to 300,000 distinct CDR3 sequences, over 15% of them singletons. General study findings and limits: From day 15 to 85, contracting clones were balanced between CD4 and CD8, whereas later expanders leaned toward CD4+. Contracting clones localized mainly to CM and EM when CD4+ and mainly to EMRA when CD8+.

The sequence was collected from a man aged 18 to 29 who had mild COVID-19 (a few samples of this study predate the infection). Cell type and time point are not known. Specimen: PBMCs or a T cell subset sorted from them (not recorded which). The chain employs TRBV5-1 and TRBJ2-4; 7 positions agree with TRBD1. For the CDR3, the DNA is TGCGCCAGCAGCAACCGGGACAGTAGGAACATTCAGTACTTC. Its protein product is CASSNRDSRNIQYF.